These 6 T cell receptor beta chains were all obtained from the same sample, sequenced in a study of blood T cells in healthy people across ages. Sample-barcoded 5' priming and a J-beta primer mix drove a second PCR of 7 to 11 cycles. TCRdb used MiXCR to reprocess the 5' RACE reads, holding one entry per CDR3 protein. The sample carries hundreds of thousands of distinct CDR3 sequences, about 30% recorded once. Material for sequencing was blood. Receptors originate from a woman of 80 years or more in good health.

This clonotype came up once. This may be a read error, as it is one base from a much larger clone. V and J are TRBV6-1 and TRBJ2-4; maybe TRBD1 (6 bases). The end of the DNA aligns better with TRBJ2-5, so the J call may be wrong. The germline V gene has CDR1 MNHNS and CDR2 SASEGT. This CDR3 has 14 residues. CDR3 protein: CASRELQGRETQYF. The CDR3 coding sequence is TGTGCCAGCAGGGAATTACAGGGAAGAGAGACCCAGTACTTC.

The chain links TRBV27 to TRBJ2-3; 12 bases map to TRBD1. The CDR3 runs 21 residues. Per the germline V gene, CDR1 is MNHEY and CDR2 is SMNVEV (reference sequence). V shed 5 bases, J shed 3 bases, and the junction held 21 bases outside the gene matches. CDR3 in amino acids: CASSQSSYGTGGFYGTDTQYF. The CDR3 bases are TGTGCCAGCAGTCAATCGTCCTACGGGACAGGGGGCTTTTACGGGACAGATACGCAGTATTTT.

This clonotype was detected many times. The V gene is TRBV11-2, the J gene TRBJ2-7; D remains unclear. Trimming stripped 5 bases from V and 4 bases from J, with 9 bases between. Looked up from germline, CDR1 is SGHAT and CDR2 is FQNNGV. CDR3 length: 12 amino acids. The CDR3 bases are TGTGCCAGCAGCCTCGTAGGGTACGAGCAGTACTTC. Translation gives CASSLVGYEQYF.

This clonotype was counted between two and nine times. The genes are TRBV30 and TRBJ1-4; 7 positions match TRBD1. CDR1 and CDR2 (germline): GTSNPN, SVGIG (reference sequence). The CDR3 has 15 amino acids. V dropped 4 bases and J dropped 0; count of bases not matched to a gene: 5. CDR3 region: CAWMRQGATNEKLFF. The CDR3 coding sequence is TGTGCCTGGATGAGACAGGGTGCAACTAATGAAAAACTGTTTTTT.

In its sample, this clonotype was seen many times. The V and J genes are TRBV5-1 and TRBJ2-5, with 7 nucleotides matching TRBD1. CDR3 length: 12 residues. From germline, CDR1 is SGHRS and CDR2 YFSETQ. With V trimmed by 3 bases and J by 7 bases, 3 bases remained unmatched. The CDR3 here is CASSSDRRTQYF. The CDR3 DNA is TGCGCCAGCAGCTCGGACAGGCGGACCCAGTACTTC.

The gene calls are TRBV20-1 and TRBJ2-5, with D uncertain. The V end lost 6 bases, the J end lost 0 bases, and 20 bases lay between the germline ends. This CDR3 comprises 16 residues. The germline gives CDR1 DFQATT, CDR2 SNEGSKA (reference sequence). CDR3 protein: CSAKTLGPSYQETQYF. The CDR3, as DNA: TGCAGTGCCAAAACCCTAGGGCCCTCGTACCAAGAGACCCAGTACTTC.